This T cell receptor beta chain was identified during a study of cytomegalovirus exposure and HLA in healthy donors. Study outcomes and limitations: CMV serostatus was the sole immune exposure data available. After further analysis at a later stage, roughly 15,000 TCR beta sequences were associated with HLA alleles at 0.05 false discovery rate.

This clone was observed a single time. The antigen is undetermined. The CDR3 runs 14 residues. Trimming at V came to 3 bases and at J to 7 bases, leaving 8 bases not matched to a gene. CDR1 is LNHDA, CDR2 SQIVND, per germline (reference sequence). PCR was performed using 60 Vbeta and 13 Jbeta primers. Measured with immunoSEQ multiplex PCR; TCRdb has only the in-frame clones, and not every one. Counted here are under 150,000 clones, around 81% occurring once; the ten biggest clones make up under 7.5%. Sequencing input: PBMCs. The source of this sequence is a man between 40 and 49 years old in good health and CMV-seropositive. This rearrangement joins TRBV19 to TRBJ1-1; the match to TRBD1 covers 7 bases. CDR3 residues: CASSIMGTALEAFF. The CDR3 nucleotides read TGTGCCAGTAGTATCATGGGGACAGCTCTTGAAGCTTTCTTT.